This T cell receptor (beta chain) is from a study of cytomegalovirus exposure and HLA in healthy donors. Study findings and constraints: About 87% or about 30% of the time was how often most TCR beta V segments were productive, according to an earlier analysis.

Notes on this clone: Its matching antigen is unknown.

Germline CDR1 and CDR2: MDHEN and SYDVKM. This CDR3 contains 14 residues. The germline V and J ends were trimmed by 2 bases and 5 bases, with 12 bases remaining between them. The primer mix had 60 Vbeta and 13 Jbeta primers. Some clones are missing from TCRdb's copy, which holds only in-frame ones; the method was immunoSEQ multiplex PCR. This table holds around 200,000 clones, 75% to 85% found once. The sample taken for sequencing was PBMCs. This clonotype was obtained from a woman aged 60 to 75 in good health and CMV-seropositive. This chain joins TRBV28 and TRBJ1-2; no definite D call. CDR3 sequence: CASSLAEGGYGYTF. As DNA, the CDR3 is TGTGCCAGCAGTTTAGCGGAGGGCGGGTATGGCTACACCTTC.